This T cell receptor (beta chain) came from a study of cytomegalovirus exposure and HLA in healthy donors. 60 Vbeta and 13 Jbeta primers were used in PCR. Using immunoSEQ multiplex PCR, the repertoire was profiled, and TCRdb retains in-frame clones only, with some absent. The table has about 80,000 clones, roughly 76% seen once. Each donor was nominally healthy when sampled (though unrecorded immune exposures were likely). General study points: Another analysis was done later, and it associated 16,951 TCR beta sequences with HLA alleles at 0.05 false discovery rate. The authors later found TCR association rates varying by HLA locus, with DRB1 most and HLA-C fewest. There were over 150 TCR beta chains listed as cytomegalovirus-associated.

This CDR3 is 15 amino acids long. Germline loops: CDR1 LGHNT, CDR2 FRNRAP. Trimming took off 6 bases at V and 3 bases at J, with 16 bases between the two ends. In this sample, this clone turned up a few times. What it binds is not known. The clonotype was recovered from a woman in her thirties or forties in good health and CMV-seronegative. The chain couples TRBV12-5 to TRBJ2-3, with TRBD2 as a possible D gene (6 bases). Input material: PBMCs. The CDR3 sequence: CASGLQGAGTDTQYF. In DNA, the CDR3 is TGTGCTAGTGGACTCCAGGGAGCGGGTACAGATACGCAGTATTTT.